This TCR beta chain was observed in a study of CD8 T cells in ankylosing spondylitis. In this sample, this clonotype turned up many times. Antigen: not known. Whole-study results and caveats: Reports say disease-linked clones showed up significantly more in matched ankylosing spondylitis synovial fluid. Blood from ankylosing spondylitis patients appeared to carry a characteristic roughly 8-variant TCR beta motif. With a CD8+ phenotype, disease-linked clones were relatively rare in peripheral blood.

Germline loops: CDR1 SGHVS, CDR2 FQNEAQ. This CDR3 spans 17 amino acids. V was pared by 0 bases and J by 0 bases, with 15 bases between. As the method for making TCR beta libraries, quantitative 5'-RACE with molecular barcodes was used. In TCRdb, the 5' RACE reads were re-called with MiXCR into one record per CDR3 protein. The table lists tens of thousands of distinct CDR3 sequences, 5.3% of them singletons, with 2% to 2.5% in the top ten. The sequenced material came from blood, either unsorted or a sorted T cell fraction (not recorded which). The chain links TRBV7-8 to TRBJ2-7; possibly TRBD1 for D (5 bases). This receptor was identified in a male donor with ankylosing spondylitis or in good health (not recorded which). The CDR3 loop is CASSLAAAQGYSYEQYF. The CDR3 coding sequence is TGTGCCAGCAGCTTAGCGGCCGCCCAGGGATACTCCTACGAGCAGTACTTC. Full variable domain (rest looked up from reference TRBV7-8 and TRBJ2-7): GAGVSQSPRYKVAKRGQDVALRCDPISGHVSLFWYQQALGQGPEFLTYFQNEAQLDKSGLPSDRFFAERPEGSVSTLKIQRTQQEDSAVYLCASSLAAAQGYSYEQYFGPGTRLTVT.